These 19 T cell receptor beta chains were sequenced from one sample in a study of regulatory T cells in long-lasting Graves disease. Described time point: persistent/refractory GD, antithyroid drugs over 5 years with positive TRAb. Extracted PBMC RNA gave rise to the TCR library. CDR3-region Arm-PCR and iRepertoire HTBI primers produced the TCR beta libraries. TCRdb re-derived calls from the multiplex PCR reads in MiXCR, one entry per CDR3 protein. The table records roughly 500,000 distinct CDR3 sequences, less than 25% of them present only once. The sample in question was peripheral blood mononuclear cells (PBMCs), obtained when the disease was refractory, from a patient treated with antithyroid drugs. These TCRs come from a female donor with Graves disease.

This clonotype was counted at least ten times. The chain uses TRBV28 and TRBJ2-5; D call uncertain. V was cut by 6 bases and J by 3 bases, with 14 bases left in between. Germline assignment: CDR1 MDHEN and CDR2 SYDVKM. CDR3 length: 14 residues. The CDR3 reads CASRPGPVEETQYF. The CDR3 DNA is TGTGCCAGCAGGCCCGGTCCTGTCGAAGAGACCCAGTACTTC.

At least ten counts were recorded for this clonotype. This rearrangement joins TRBV2 to TRBJ2-2; TRBD1 aligns across 9 bases. This CDR3 has 16 residues. Germline V gene lookup returns CDR1 SNHLY and CDR2 FYNNEI. J gave up 7 bases and V 6 bases, and 12 bases lay outside the gene matches. This CDR3 reads CASRKGYRGPNGELFF. The CDR3 coding sequence is TGTGCCAGCAGGAAAGGTTACAGGGGGCCTAACGGGGAGCTGTTTTTT. The entire variable domain, with the rest obtained from reference TRBV2 and TRBJ2-2, is as follows: EPEVTQTPSHQVTQMGQEVILRCVPISNHLYFYWYRQILGQKVEFLVSFYNNEISEKSEIFDDQFSVERPDGSNFTLKIRSTKLEDSAMYFCASRKGYRGPNGELFFGEGSRLTVL.

This clonotype has a count of ten or more. The V gene is TRBV2, the J gene TRBJ2-7, with 10 bases aligning to TRBD1. Per the germline V gene, CDR1 is SNHLY and CDR2 is FYNNEI. Trimming cost V 7 bases and J 2 bases; bases outside gene matches: 5. The CDR3 is made up of 14 amino acids. The CDR3 sequence: CASIRDRGAYEQYF. DNA for the CDR3: TGTGCCAGCATTAGGGACAGGGGAGCCTACGAGCAGTACTTC.

This clonotype has just a few counts. This sequence joins TRBV29-1 and TRBJ2-7; perhaps TRBD1 as D (6 bases). The CDR3 covers 17 residues. The germline CDR1 and CDR2 sequences are SQVTM and ANQGSEA. Between the trimmed V and J ends, which lost 3 bases and 0 bases, there was a span of 21 bases. CDR3 nucleotide sequence: TGCAGCGTTGATTTAGGTCGCAGGGGCGGAAGCTCCTACGAGCAGTACTTC. It is translated as CSVDLGRRGGSSYEQYF.

This chain joins TRBV7-9 and TRBJ2-2, with no clear D. CDR3 size: 15 residues. CDR1 is SEHNR and CDR2 is FQNEAQ in the germline V gene (reference sequence). V lost 5 bases, J lost 3 bases, and 13 bases lay in between. CDR3 sequence: CASSLSAPDTGELFF. Written as DNA, the CDR3 is TGTGCCAGCAGCCTTAGTGCCCCTGACACCGGGGAGCTGTTTTTT.

Note on this clonotype: A read error may explain this, as a much larger clone is one base away. This rearrangement joins TRBV24-1 to TRBJ1-2; D is uncertain. The CDR3 is 16 amino acids. V was pared by 4 bases and J by 4 bases, with 18 bases between. Germline assignment: CDR1 KGHDR and CDR2 SFDVKD. The chain's CDR3 is CATSDSDPEILYGYTF. The CDR3 region has the DNA TGTGCCACCAGTGACTCCGACCCGGAGATACTCTATGGCTACACCTTC.

V usage is TRBV5-1 and J usage is TRBJ2-5, with D unclear. The CDR3 runs to 13 residues. The germline V gene has CDR1 SGHRS and CDR2 YFSETQ. V lost 4 bases and J 0 bases, leaving 7 bases between the germline ends. The CDR3 reads CASSRTYQETQYF. CDR3 nucleotides: TGCGCCAGCAGCAGGACGTACCAAGAGACCCAGTACTTC.

This clonotype has ten or more counts. The J gene is TRBJ2-2, the V gene TRBV11-2; D remains unclear. V gave up 1 base and J gave up 8 bases, with 8 bases separating them. This CDR3 region has 13 residues. Germline V gene data show CDR1 as SGHAT and CDR2 as FQNNGV. Here the CDR3 DNA reads TGTGCCAGCAGCTTAGCCTCAGCTGGGGAGCTGTTTTTT. It yields the protein CASSLASAGELFF.

This clonotype was recorded a few times. J is TRBJ1-4 and V is TRBV28; D perhaps matches TRBD1 (6 bases). The CDR3 consists of 15 residues. V was trimmed by 3 bases and J by 7 bases, leaving 15 bases between them. Per the germline V gene, CDR1 is MDHEN and CDR2 is SYDVKM. As DNA, the CDR3 is TGTGCCAGCAGTTTCAGGGGCGGTGGGGGTGAAAAACTGTTTTTT. This encodes CASSFRGGGGEKLFF.

The CDR3 nucleotides read TGTGCCTGGAGTCCTATTACTCCTCTAGCGGGAGGGATAAACACCGGGGAGCTGTTTTTT. Translating it yields CAWSPITPLAGGINTGELFF. The rearrangement links TRBV30 to TRBJ2-2; 12 positions agree with TRBD2. The trim removed 2 bases at V and 2 bases at J, leaving 15 bases unmatched. Germline CDR1 GTSNPN, CDR2 SVGIG (reference sequence). This CDR3 contains 20 residues.

The V call is TRBV6-5, the J call TRBJ2-3; D unclear. This CDR3 comprises 13 residues. V was shortened by 3 bases and J by 5 bases, with 9 bases between the two germline ends. CDR1 is MNHEY, CDR2 SVGAGI, per germline. The CDR3 DNA reads as TGTGCCAGCAGTTATTATTCTGGAGATACGCAGTATTTT. As protein: CASSYYSGDTQYF.

This clonotype has a count of ten or more. The chain combines TRBV6-1 with TRBJ1-5; 10 bases map to TRBD1. V was clipped by 7 bases and J by 3 bases; unmatched bases: 6. The V gene's germline CDR1 is MNHNS and CDR2 SASEGT. The CDR3 length is 15 residues. The CDR3 region is CASIAGTGANQPQHF. CDR3 sequence (DNA): TGTGCCAGCATCGCCGGGACAGGGGCCAATCAGCCCCAGCATTTT.

This clonotype was detected many times. V and J are TRBV6-1 and TRBJ2-7, with TRBD1 as a possible D gene (6 bases). This CDR3 spans 12 amino acids. V lost 6 bases and J lost 6, with 12 bases in between. Germline CDR1 MNHNS, CDR2 SASEGT. The DNA for the CDR3 is TGTGCCAGCAGGACTACAGGGTTCGAGCAGTACTTC. Its protein is CASRTTGFEQYF.

The chain combines TRBV20-1 with TRBJ1-5; D ambiguous. There are 13 residues in the CDR3. V was pared by 1 base and J by 4 bases, with 8 bases between. In germline, CDR1 is DFQATT, CDR2 SNEGSKA (reference sequence). The CDR3, as DNA: TGCAGTGCTAGAGTCCAGGAGAATCAGCCCCAGCATTTT. Amino acids: CSARVQENQPQHF.

Details on this clonotype: It may be a read error: a sequence one base away is much more abundant. The genes are TRBV13 and TRBJ2-5; 7 bases are shared with TRBD1. After removal of 8 bases from V and 1 base from J, the junction contained 7 bases not matched to a gene. The CDR3 is 14 residues long. CDR1 is PRHDT and CDR2 is FYEKMQ in the germline V gene (reference sequence). As DNA, the CDR3 is TGTGCCAGCGGCATCCGGACAGGCCAAGAGACCCAGTACTTC. Amino acid sequence: CASGIRTGQETQYF.

The chain has TRBV19 and TRBJ1-5, with 10 bases fitting TRBD1. Germline loops: CDR1 LNHDA, CDR2 SQIVND (reference sequence). After removal of 4 bases from V and 1 base from J, the junction contained 10 bases not matched to a gene. This CDR3 has 18 residues. This chain's CDR3 is CASSRYLRTGGSNQPQHF. The CDR3 DNA reads as TGTGCCAGTAGTAGGTACCTGCGGACAGGGGGAAGCAATCAGCCCCAGCATTTT.

Points on this clonotype: A much larger clone is a single base away; this may be a read error. The gene calls are TRBV11-2 and TRBJ1-2, with TRBD1 as a possible D gene (6 bases). Germline assignment: CDR1 SGHAT and CDR2 FQNNGV. The CDR3 spans 17 residues. The CDR3 region has the DNA TGTGCCAGCAGCTTAAGCCGTTTGCACGCCAGGGGCTATGACTACACCTTC. Translated: CASSLSRLHARGYDYTF. Using reference TRBV11-2 and TRBJ1-2 for the parts outside the CDR3, the full variable domain is EAGVAQSPRYKIIEKRQSVAFWCNPISGHATLYWYQQILGQGPKLLIQFQNNGVVDDSQLPKDRFSAERLKGVDSTLKIQPAKLEDSAVYLCASSLSRLHARGYDYTFGSGTRLTVV.

This clonotype was detected many times. The V call is TRBV6-5, the J call TRBJ1-1, with D hard to call. The CDR3 has 14 residues. Germline assignment: CDR1 MNHEY and CDR2 SVGAGI. The V end lost 0 bases, the J end lost 1 base, and 6 bases lay between the germline ends. The CDR3 region is CASSYSPGNTEAFF. For the CDR3, the DNA is TGTGCCAGCAGTTACTCACCAGGGAACACTGAAGCTTTCTTT.

This clonotype was found a few times. The J gene is TRBJ2-5, the V gene TRBV7-9; 9 positions match TRBD1. From germline, CDR1 is SEHNR and CDR2 FQNEAQ (reference sequence). The CDR3 runs to 16 residues. V lost 2 bases to trimming and J lost 2 bases; unmatched junction nucleotides: 6. Here the CDR3 reads CASSLKGQGFQETQYF. Here the CDR3 DNA reads TGTGCCAGCAGCTTAAAGGGACAGGGCTTTCAAGAGACCCAGTACTTC.